This TCR beta chain was profiled in a study of T cells in localized non-small cell lung cancer. As concerns this clone: Antigen unknown.

Regarding the study as a whole: Heterogeneity stays possible, as sequencing covered only one tumor region.

Sequencing was performed with immunoSEQ multiplex PCR; in TCRdb, only in-frame clones are kept and a portion is missing. The repertoire includes about 21,000 clones, 70% to 90% of them detected once, and more than 7.5% sits in the top ten. Germline V gene lookup returns CDR1 MNHEY and CDR2 SMNVEV (reference sequence). There are 15 residues in the CDR3. Trimming cost V 4 bases and J 4 bases; bases outside gene matches: 9. The receptor's source is a man between 40 and 69 years old with stage I lung adenocarcinoma. The material sequenced was peripheral blood, taken before any cancer treatment. V and J are TRBV27 and TRBJ2-7, with TRBD2 matching 8 bases. Written as DNA, the CDR3 is TGTGCCAGCAGTTCTTCCGGGACTAGTGGTTACGAGCAGTACTTC. Protein: CASSSSGTSGYEQYF.